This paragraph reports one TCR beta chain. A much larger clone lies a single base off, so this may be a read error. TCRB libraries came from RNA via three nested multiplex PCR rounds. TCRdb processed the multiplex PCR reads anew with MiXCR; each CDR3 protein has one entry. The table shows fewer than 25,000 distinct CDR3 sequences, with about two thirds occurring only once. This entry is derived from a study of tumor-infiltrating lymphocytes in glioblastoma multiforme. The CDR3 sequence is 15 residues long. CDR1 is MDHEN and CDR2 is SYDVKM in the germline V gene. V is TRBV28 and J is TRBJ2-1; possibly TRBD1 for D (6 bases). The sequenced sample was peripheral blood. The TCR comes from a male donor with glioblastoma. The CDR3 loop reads CASITQGSSYIEQFF. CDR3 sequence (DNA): TGTGCCAGCATCACCCAGGGGAGCTCCTACATTGAGCAGTTCTTC.